A selection of T cell receptor beta chains follows, all from one sample in a study of shared clonotypes between healthy human individuals. Sequencing was performed with immunoSEQ multiplex PCR; in TCRdb, only in-frame clones are kept and a portion is missing. The data contain about 1 million clones, around 76% of them singletons. The sequenced material came from memory CD4+ T cells sorted from blood. These TCRs come from a man between 18 and 35 years old in good health. Both conserved end residues are part of each CDR3.

TRBJ1-3 TRBV30 CAWSVGGQRGNTIYF
TRBJ1-2 TRBV5-5 CASSFGGNYGYTF
TRBJ1-1 TRBV7-6 CASSLLGKNTEAFF
TRBJ2-2 TRBV6-6 CASRQEAGGWAGELFF
TRBJ1-4 TRBV5-1 CASSLVPSLNEKLFF
TRBJ1-4 TRBV7-9 CASSLPGGEKLFF
TRBJ2-2 TRBV5-6 CASSMTGTSGRAGELFF
TRBJ2-7 TRBV27 CASARGSYEQYF
TRBJ1-4 TRBV30 CASKGGGLSEKLFF
TRBJ1-5 TRBV10-2 CASSASTGGYNQPQHF
TRBJ1-2 TRBV6-6 CASSYRTGTPTF
TRBJ1-3 TRBV19 CASSILGSIWDRAGNTIYF
TRBJ2-7 TRBV7-2 CASSPSGFYEQYF
TRBJ2-4 TRBV18 CASSPQGLAKNIQYF
TRBJ1-2 TRBV5-4 CASSLREGGYTF
TRBJ2-5 TRBV11-2 CASSSGQGGPKYF
TRBJ2-2 TRBV7-9 CASSRGPNTGELFF
TRBJ2-4 TRBV30 CAWSDGLAKNIQYF
TRBJ2-7 TRBV28 CASSFSTGVYEQYF
TRBJ1-2 TRBV19 CASSIEGYANYGYTF
TRBJ2-5 TRBV7-9 CASSLGLLQETQYF
TRBJ1-6 TRBV11-2 CASSPEARSPLHF
TRBJ1-4 TRBV9 CASSSEIGATNEKLFF
TRBJ2-1 TRBV2 CASSPRDREQFF
TRBJ2-3 TRBV28 CASSPSRGGEGTDTQYF
TRBJ2-1 TRBV20-1 CSASRGGEQFF
TRBJ2-7 TRBV6-1 CASSEGVAGSYEQYF
TRBJ2-7 TRBV11-1 CASSLDANYEQYF
TRBJ2-1 TRBV5-4 CASSLGRAGNEQFF
TRBJ2-1 TRBV9 CASSIGGRYNEQFF
TRBJ1-4 TRBV5-6 CASSTGTGHATNEKLFF
TRBJ1-6 TRBV19 CASSIVTDNSPLHF
TRBJ2-6 TRBV5-4 CASNADSSGANVLTF
TRBJ1-1 TRBV4-1 CASSQELLLGLRGTEAFF
TRBJ1-3 TRBV19 CASSMVGNTIYF
TRBJ1-6 TRBV5-5 CASSPLDTNSPLHF
TRBJ2-1 TRBV6-5 CASRPGQSSYNEQFF
TRBJ2-5 TRBV4-2 CASSQEVAGTKETQYF
TRBJ1-1 TRBV6-5 CASSPGGRLNTEAFF
TRBJ2-5 TRBV6-1 CASRGTPQETQYF
TRBJ2-7 TRBV6-6 CASSRDGANEQYF
TRBJ1-4 TRBV11-1 CASSLRRAGEKLFF
TRBJ1-2 TRBV5-4 CASSTGTGGLYGYTF
TRBJ1-2 TRBV2 CASIPDLGTYGYTF